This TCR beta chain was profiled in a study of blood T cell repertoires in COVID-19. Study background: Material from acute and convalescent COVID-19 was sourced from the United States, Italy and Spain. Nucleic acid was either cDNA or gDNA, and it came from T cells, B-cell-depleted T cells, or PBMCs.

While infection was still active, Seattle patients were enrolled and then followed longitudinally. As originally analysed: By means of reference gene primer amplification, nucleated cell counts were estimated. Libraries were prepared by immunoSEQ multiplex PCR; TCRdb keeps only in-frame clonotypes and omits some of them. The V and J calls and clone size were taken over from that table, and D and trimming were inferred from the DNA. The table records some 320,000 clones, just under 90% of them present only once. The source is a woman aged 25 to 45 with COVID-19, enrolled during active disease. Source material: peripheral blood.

The CDR3 sequence: CASIPTGANEKLFF. The CDR3 region has the DNA TGTGCCAGTATCCCGACAGGGGCTAATGAAAAACTGTTTTTT. The chain combines TRBV19 with TRBJ1-4; 8 bases fit TRBD1. Germline V gene sequence: CDR1 LNHDA, CDR2 SQIVND (reference sequence). The CDR3 consists of 14 residues. V trimming: 7 bases; J trimming: 3 bases; junction bases outside the gene matches: 4.